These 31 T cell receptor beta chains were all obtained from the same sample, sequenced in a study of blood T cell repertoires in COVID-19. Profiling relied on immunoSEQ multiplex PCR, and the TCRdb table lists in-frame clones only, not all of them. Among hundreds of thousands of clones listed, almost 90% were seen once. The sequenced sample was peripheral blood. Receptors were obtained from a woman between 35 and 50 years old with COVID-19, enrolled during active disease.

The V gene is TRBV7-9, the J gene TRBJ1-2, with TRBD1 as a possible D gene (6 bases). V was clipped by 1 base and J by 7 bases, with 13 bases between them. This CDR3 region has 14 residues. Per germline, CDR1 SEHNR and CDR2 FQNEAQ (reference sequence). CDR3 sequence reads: CASSLVNRDSGYTF. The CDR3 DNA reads TGTGCCAGCAGCTTAGTGAACAGGGATAGTGGCTACACCTTC.

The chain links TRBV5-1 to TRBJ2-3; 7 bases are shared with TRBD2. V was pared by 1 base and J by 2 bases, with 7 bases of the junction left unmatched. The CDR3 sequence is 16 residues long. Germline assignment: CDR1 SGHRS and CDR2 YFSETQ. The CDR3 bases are TGCGCCAGCAGCTTGATGTCTAGCGGCCTCACAGATACGCAGTATTTT. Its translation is CASSLMSSGLTDTQYF.

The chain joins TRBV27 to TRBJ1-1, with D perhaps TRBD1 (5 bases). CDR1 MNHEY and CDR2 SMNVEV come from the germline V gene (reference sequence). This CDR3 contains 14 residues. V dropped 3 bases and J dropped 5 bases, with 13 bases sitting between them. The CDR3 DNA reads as TGTGCCAGCAGTTTTAGGCAGGGAGGGACTGAAGCTTTCTTT. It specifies CASSFRQGGTEAFF.

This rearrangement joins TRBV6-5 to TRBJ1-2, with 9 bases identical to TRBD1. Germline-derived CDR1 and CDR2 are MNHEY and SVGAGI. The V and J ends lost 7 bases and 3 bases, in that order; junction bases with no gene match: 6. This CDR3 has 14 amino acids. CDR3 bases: TGTGCCAGCACCGGGACAGGGTATTACTATGGCTACACCTTC. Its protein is CASTGTGYYYGYTF.

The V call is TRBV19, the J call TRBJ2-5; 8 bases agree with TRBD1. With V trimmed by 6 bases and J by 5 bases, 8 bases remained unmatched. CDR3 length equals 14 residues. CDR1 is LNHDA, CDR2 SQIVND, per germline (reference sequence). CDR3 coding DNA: TGTGCCAGTAGCCCTAGGACAGGGAGGGAGACCCAGTACTTC. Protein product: CASSPRTGRETQYF.

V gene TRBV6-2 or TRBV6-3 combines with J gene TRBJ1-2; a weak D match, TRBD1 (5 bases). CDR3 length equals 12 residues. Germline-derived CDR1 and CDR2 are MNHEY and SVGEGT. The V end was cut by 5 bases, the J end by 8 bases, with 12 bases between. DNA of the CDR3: TGTGCCAGCAGTAAACAGGTTGGCGGCTACACCTTC. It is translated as CASSKQVGGYTF.

The CDR3 nucleotides are TGTGCCAGCAGCCCCACCGGGACAGTACGACAGCCCCAGCATTTT. This sequence encodes CASSPTGTVRQPQHF. The V gene is TRBV9, the J gene TRBJ1-5; 7 bases are shared with TRBD1. J lost 7 bases, V lost 4 bases, and 11 bases had no gene match. The germline CDR1 and CDR2 sequences are SGDLS and YYNGEE. The CDR3 contains 15 residues. Based on the CDR3 plus reference TRBV9 and TRBJ1-5, the full variable domain is DSGVTQTPKHLITATGQRVTLRCSPRSGDLSVYWYQQSLDQGLQFLIQYYNGEERAKGNILERFSAQQFPDLHSELNLSSLELGDSALYFCASSPTGTVRQPQHFGDGTRLSIL.

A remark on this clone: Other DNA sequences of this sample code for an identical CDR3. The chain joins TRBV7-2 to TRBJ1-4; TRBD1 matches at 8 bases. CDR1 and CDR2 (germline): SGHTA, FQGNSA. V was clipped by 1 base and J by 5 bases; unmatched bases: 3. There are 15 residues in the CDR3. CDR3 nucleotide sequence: TGTGCCAGCAGCTTAGACAGGGGGGCCAATGAAAAACTGTTTTTT. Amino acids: CASSLDRGANEKLFF.

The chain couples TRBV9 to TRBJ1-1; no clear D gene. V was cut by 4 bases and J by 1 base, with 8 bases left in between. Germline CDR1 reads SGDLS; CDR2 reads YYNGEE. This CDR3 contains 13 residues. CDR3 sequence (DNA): TGTGCCAGCAGCACTATGGGGAACACTGAAGCTTTCTTT. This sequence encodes CASSTMGNTEAFF. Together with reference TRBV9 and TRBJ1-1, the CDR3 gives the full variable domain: DSGVTQTPKHLITATGQRVTLRCSPRSGDLSVYWYQQSLDQGLQFLIQYYNGEERAKGNILERFSAQQFPDLHSELNLSSLELGDSALYFCASSTMGNTEAFFGQGTRLTVV.

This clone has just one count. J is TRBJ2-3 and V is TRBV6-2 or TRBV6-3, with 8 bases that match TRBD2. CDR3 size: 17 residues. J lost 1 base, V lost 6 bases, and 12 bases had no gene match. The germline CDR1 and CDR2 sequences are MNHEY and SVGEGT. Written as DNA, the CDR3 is TGTGCCAGCAGCCTTACCCCGGGGGGGCGTGGCACAGATACGCAGTATTTT. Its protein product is CASSLTPGGRGTDTQYF.

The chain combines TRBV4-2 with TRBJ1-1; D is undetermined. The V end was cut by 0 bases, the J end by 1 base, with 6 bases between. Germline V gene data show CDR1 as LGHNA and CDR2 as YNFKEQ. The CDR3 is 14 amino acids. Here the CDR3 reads CASSQDYGNTEAFF. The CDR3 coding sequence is TGTGCCAGCAGCCAAGATTACGGGAACACTGAAGCTTTCTTT.

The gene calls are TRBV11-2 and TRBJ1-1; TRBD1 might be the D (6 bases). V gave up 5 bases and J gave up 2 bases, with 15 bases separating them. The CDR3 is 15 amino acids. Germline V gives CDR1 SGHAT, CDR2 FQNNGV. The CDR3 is CASSLLGTFNTEAFF. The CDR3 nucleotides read TGTGCCAGCAGCCTACTCGGGACATTCAACACTGAAGCTTTCTTT.

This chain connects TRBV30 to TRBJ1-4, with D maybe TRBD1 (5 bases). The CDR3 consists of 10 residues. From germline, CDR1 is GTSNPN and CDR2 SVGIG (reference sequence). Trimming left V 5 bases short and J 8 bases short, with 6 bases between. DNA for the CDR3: TGTGCCTGGGGGGGGGAAAAACTGTTTTTT. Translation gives CAWGGEKLFF.

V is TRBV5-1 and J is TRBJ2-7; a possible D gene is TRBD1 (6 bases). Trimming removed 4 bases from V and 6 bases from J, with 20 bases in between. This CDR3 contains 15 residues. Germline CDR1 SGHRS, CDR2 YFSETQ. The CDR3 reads CASSLTGFQTLEQYF. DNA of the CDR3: TGCGCCAGCAGCCTTACAGGGTTTCAGACCCTCGAGCAGTACTTC.

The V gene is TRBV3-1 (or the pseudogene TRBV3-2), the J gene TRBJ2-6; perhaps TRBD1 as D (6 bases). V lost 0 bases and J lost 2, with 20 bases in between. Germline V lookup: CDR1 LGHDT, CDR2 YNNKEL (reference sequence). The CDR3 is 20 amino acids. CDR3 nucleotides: TGTGCCAGCAGCCAAGATGTAGTCTTGGGGGCGGTAGCTGGGGCCAACGTCCTGACTTTC. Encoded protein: CASSQDVVLGAVAGANVLTF.

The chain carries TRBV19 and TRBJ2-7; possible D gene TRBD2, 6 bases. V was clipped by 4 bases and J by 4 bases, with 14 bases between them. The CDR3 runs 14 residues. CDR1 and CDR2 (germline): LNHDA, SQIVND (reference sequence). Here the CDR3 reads CASSTYTGVYEQYF. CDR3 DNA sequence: TGTGCCAGTAGTACCTATACGGGGGTTTACGAGCAGTACTTC.

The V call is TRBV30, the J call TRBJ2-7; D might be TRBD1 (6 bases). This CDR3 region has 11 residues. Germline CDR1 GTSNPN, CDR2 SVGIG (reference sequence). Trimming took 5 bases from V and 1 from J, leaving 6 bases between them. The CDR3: CAWGQSYEQYF. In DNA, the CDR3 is TGTGCCTGGGGACAGTCCTACGAGCAGTACTTC.

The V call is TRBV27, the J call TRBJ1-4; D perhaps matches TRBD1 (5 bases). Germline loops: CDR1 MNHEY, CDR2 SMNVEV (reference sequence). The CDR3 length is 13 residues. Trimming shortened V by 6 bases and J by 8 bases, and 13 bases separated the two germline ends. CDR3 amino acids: CASRDSPGEKLFF. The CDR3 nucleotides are TGTGCCAGCAGAGACAGCCCTGGGGAAAAACTGTTTTTT. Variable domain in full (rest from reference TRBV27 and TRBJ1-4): EAQVTQNPRYLITVTGKKLTVTCSQNMNHEYMSWYRQDPGLGLRQIYYSMNVEVTDKGDVPEGYKVSRKEKRNFPLILESPSPNQTSLYFCASRDSPGEKLFFGSGTQLSVL.

The DNA of the CDR3 is TGCGCCAGCAGCTTCGCCCCGACAGGGGTGGGAGAGACCCAGTACTTC. It codes for CASSFAPTGVGETQYF. The chain couples TRBV5-1 to TRBJ2-5; 8 nucleotides line up with TRBD1. After removal of 2 bases from V and 4 bases from J, the junction contained 10 bases not matched to a gene. Germline values: CDR1 SGHRS, CDR2 YFSETQ. The CDR3 contains 16 residues.

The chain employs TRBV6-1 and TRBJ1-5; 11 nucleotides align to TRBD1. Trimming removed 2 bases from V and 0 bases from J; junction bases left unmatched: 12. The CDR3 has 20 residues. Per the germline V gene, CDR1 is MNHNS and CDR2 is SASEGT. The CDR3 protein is CASSEFGQGAITYSNQPQHF. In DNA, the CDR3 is TGTGCCAGCAGTGAATTCGGACAGGGGGCTATCACTTATAGCAATCAGCCCCAGCATTTT.

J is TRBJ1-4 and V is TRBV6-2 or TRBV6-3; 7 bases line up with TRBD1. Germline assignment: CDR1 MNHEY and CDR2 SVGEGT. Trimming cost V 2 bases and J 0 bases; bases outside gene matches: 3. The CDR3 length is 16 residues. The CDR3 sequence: CASSYRTGATNEKLFF. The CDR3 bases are TGTGCCAGCAGTTACCGGACAGGCGCAACTAATGAAAAACTGTTTTTT.

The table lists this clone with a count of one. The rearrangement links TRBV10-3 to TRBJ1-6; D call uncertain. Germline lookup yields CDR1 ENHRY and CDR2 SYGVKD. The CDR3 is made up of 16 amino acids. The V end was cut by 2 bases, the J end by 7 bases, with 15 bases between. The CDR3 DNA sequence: TGTGCCATCAGTGAGAAAGGCGCGACGACAAATTCACCCCTCCACTTT. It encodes CAISEKGATTNSPLHF.

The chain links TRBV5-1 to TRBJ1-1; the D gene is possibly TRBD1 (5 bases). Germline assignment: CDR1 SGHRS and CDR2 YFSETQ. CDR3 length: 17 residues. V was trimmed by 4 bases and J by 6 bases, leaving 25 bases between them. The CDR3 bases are TGCGCCAGCAGCCCACCGGACATCAAGCATTACGGTCCTGAAGCTTTCTTT. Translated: CASSPPDIKHYGPEAFF.

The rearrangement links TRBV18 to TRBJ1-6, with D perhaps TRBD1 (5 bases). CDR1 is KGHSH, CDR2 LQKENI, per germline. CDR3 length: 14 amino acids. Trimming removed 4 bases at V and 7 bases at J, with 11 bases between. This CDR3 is CASSRQAGNSPLHF. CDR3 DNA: TGTGCCAGCTCACGCCAGGCAGGGAATTCACCCCTCCACTTT. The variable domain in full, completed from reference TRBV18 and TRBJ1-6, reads NAGVMQNPRHLVRRRGQEARLRCSPMKGHSHVYWYRQLPEEGLKFMVYLQKENIIDESGMPKERFSAEFPKEGPSILRIQQVVRGDSAAYFCASSRQAGNSPLHFGNGTRLTVT.

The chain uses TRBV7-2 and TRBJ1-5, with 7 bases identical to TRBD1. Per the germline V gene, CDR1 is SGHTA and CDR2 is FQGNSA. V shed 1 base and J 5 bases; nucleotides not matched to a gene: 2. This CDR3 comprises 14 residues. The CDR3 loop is CASSLEGADQPQHF. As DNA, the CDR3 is TGTGCCAGCAGCTTAGAGGGGGCTGATCAGCCCCAGCATTTT.

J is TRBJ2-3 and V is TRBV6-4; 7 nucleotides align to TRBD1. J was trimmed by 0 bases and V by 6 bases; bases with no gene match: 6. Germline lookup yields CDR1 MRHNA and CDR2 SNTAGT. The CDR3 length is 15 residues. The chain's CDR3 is CASSEGQRSTDTQYF. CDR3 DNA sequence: TGTGCCAGCAGCGAGGGACAGAGGAGCACAGATACGCAGTATTTT.

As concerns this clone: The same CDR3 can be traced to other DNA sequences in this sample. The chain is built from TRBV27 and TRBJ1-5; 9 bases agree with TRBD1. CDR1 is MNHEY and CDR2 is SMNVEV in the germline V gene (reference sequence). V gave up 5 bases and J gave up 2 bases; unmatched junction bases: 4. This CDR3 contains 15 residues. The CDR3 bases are TGTGCCAGCAGTCCGAGGACAGGGGGCAATCAGCCCCAGCATTTT. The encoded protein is CASSPRTGGNQPQHF.

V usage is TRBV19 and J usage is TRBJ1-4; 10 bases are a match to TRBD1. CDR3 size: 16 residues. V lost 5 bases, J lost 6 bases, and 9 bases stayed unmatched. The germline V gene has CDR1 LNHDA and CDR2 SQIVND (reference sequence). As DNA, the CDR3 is TGTGCCAGTAGTCACCCGGGACAGGGGAATCATGAAAAACTGTTTTTT. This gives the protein CASSHPGQGNHEKLFF. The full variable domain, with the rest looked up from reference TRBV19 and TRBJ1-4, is DGGITQSPKYLFRKEGQNVTLSCEQNLNHDAMYWYRQDPGQGLRLIYYSQIVNDFQKGDIAEGYSVSREKKESFPLTVTSAQKNPTAFYLCASSHPGQGNHEKLFFGSGTQLSVL.

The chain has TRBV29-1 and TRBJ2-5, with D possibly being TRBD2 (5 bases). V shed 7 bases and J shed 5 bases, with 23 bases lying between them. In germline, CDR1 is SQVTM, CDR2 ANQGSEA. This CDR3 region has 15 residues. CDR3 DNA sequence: TGCAGCGCGGACCGGGGAGTTGGATCTCAGGAGACCCAGTACTTC. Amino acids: CSADRGVGSQETQYF.

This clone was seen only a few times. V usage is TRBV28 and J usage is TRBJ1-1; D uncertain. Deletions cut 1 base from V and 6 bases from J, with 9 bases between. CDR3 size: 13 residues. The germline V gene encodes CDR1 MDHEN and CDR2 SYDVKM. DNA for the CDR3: TGTGCCAGCAGTTTATTGGGCACGCCTGAAGCTTTCTTT. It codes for CASSLLGTPEAFF.

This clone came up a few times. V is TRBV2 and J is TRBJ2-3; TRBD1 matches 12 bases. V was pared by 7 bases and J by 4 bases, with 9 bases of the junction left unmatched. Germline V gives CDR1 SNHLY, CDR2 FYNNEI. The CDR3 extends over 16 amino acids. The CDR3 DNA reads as TGTGCCAGCACATGGGACAGGGGGCGCGTGGCAGATACGCAGTATTTT. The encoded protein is CASTWDRGRVADTQYF.